The present entry profiles one T cell receptor beta chain with its context. The sample belongs to a study of blood T cell repertoires in COVID-19. Looking at the study overall: T cells, B-cell-depleted T cells, or PBMCs provided the cDNA or gDNA that served as material.

Participants, about 18 to 89 years old, spanned about two dozen US areas. Which cohort a participant joined came from the clinical history participants gave. Deletions cut 1 base from V and 1 base from J, with 10 bases between. Germline-derived CDR1 and CDR2 are SNHLY and FYNNEI. The CDR3 is 15 residues long. In the source study's methods: The assay estimated nucleated cells by amplifying reference gene primers. TCRdb keeps only in-frame clones here, not all; method: immunoSEQ multiplex PCR. D and trimming were read from the DNA, whereas the V and J calls and clone size are those reported in that table. The profile shows 350,000 to 400,000 clones, around 89% of them singletons.

The origin of this receptor is a woman in her 30s with acute COVID-19. The sample consisted of PBMCs or T cells enriched from blood (not recorded which). The chain has TRBV2 and TRBJ1-2, with a tentative D call TRBD1 (5 bases). CDR3 DNA sequence: TGTGCCAGCAGTGAAGGACAGAATCTTAACTATGGCTACACCTTC. Its protein is CASSEGQNLNYGYTF.